Sequencing of this T cell receptor beta chain was carried out in a study of shared clonotypes between healthy human individuals. Study results and caveats: Enrolling few donors narrowed the genetic and exposure-history diversity that was represented.

CD45RO negativity and positive selection for CCR7 defined naive CD8 cells, a population that excluded terminally differentiated effector memory CD45RA+ cells. As to this clone: Antigen: not known.

The CDR3 contains 14 residues. V lost 3 bases and J lost 8, with 15 bases in between. Germline lookup yields CDR1 MDHEN and CDR2 SYDVKM. Genomic DNA from each subset was divided evenly over several immunoSEQ plates. Per the original methods: As immunoSEQ supplied junction-only sequences (without quality scores), filtering differed. Profiled with immunoSEQ multiplex PCR; TCRdb holds only in-frame clones, not every one. That table gives V, J and clone size, and the DNA gave D and trimming. The table lists about 2.1 million clones, under 95% of them singletons. The chain couples TRBV28 to TRBJ2-3; D tentatively fits TRBD1 or TRBD2 (6 bases each). The TCR sequence derives from a man aged 18 to 29 in good health. Some clones in this sample may be carry-over from other donors' samples. The specimen was naive CD8+ T cells from PBMCs. In nucleotides, the CDR3 is TGTGCCAGCAGTTTGAGGGCGACGGGGGCTACGCAGTATTTT. Amino acids: CASSLRATGATQYF.